This T cell receptor (delta chain) was found in a study of γδ T cells in repeated Plasmodium falciparum infection. This clone was seen more than once but under ten times. A far larger clone is one nucleotide away, so this likely arose from a read error. Other DNA sequences of this sample code for an identical CDR3. TCRdb used CATT to re-call clones from the multiplex PCR reads. The table lists 85,000 to 100,000 delta-chain clones, 0.95% to 1% of them singletons, with more than 9% in the top ten. This receptor was identified in a pool of human donors (malaria-infected and uninfected, not separated). The material sequenced was gamma-delta T cells from blood.

The CDR3 reads CALGEPQRIKLIF. In DNA, the CDR3 is TGTGCCCTTGGGGAACCCCAAAGGATTAAACTCATCTTT. The chain has TRDV1 and TRDJ1; the D gene is possibly TRDD3 (5 bases). The J gene is not listed in TCRdb, so it was assigned here from a DNA match to germline. Per the germline V gene, CDR1 is TSWWSYY and CDR2 is QGS. The CDR3 sequence is 13 residues long.